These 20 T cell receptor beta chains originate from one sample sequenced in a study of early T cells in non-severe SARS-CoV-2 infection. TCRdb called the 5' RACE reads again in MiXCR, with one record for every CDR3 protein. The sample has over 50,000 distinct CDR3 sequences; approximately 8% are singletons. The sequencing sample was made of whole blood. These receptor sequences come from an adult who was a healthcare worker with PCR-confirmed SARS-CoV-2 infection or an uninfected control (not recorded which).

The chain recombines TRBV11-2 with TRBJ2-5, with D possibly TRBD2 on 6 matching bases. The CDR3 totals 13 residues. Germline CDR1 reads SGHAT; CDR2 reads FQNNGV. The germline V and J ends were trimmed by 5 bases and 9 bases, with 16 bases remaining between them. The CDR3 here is CASSPSRDWSQYF. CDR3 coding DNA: TGTGCCAGCAGCCCTTCCCGGGACTGGTCCCAGTACTTC.

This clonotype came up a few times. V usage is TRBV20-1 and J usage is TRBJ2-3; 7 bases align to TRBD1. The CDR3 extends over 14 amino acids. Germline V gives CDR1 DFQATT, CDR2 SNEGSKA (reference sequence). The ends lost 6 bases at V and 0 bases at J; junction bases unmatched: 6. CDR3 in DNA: TGCAGTGCCGCGACAGGGCCTAGCACAGATACGCAGTATTTT. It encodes CSAATGPSTDTQYF.

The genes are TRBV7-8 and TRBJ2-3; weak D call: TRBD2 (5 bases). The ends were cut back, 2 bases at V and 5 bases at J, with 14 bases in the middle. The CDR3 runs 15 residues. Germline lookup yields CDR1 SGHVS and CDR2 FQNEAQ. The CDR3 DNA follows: TGTGCCAGCAGCTTAAATACGGGTCGGGGAGATACGCAGTATTTT. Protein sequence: CASSLNTGRGDTQYF.

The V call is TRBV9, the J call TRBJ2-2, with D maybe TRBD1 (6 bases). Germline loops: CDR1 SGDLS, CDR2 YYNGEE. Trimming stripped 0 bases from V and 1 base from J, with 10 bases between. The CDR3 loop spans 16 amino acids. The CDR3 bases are TGTGCCAGCAGCGTAGGGGGGCTTGTGAACACCGGGGAGCTGTTTTTT. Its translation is CASSVGGLVNTGELFF.

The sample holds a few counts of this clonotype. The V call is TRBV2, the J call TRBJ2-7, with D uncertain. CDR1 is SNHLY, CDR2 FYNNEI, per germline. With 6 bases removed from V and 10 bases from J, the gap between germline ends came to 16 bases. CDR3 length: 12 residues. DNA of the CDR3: TGTGCCAGCAGGGCGGACGGAAAAAGACAGTACTTC. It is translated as CASRADGKRQYF.

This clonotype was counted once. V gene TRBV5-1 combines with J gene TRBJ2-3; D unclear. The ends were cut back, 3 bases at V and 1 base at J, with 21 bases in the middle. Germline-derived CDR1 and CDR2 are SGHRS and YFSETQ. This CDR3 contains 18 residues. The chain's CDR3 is CASSSRPARSQGTDTQYF. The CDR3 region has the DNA TGCGCCAGCAGCTCCCGCCCGGCGAGGTCCCAGGGCACAGATACGCAGTATTTT.

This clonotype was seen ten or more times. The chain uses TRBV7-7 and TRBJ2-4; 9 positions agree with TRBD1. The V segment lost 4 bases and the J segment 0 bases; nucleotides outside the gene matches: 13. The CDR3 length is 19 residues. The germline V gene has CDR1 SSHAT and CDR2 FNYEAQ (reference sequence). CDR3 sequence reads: CASSSHEDRGQLAKNIQYF. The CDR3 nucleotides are TGTGCCAGCAGCTCCCACGAGGACAGGGGCCAACTAGCCAAAAACATTCAGTACTTC.

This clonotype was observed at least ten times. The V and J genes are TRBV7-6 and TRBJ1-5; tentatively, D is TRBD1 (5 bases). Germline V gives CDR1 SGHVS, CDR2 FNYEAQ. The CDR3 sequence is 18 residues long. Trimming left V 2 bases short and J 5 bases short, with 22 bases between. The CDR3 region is CASSLYPPGARDYQPQHF. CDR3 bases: TGTGCCAGCAGCTTATATCCCCCCGGAGCCAGGGATTATCAGCCCCAGCATTTT.

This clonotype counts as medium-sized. CDR3: CASSENLNRVREAFF. The CDR3 coding sequence is TGTGCCAGCAGCGAAAACTTAAACAGGGTCCGGGAAGCTTTCTTT. The chain is built from TRBV2 and TRBJ1-1; D may be TRBD1 (6 bases). The CDR3 covers 15 residues. Germline CDR1 and CDR2: SNHLY and FYNNEI. Trimming shortened V by 6 bases and J by 8 bases, and 22 bases separated the two germline ends.

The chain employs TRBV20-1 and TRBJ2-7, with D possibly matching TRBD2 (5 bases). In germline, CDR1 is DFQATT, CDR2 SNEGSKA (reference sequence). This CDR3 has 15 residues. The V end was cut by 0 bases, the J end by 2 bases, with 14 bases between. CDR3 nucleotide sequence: TGCAGTGCTAGAGAGGTGGGGAGCCTTCCCTACGAGCAGTACTTC. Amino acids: CSAREVGSLPYEQYF.

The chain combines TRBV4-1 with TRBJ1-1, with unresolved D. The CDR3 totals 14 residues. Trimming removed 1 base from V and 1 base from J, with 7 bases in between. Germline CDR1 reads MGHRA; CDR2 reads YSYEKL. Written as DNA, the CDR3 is TGCGCCAGCAGCCAAGTCTCATCGAACACTGAAGCTTTCTTT. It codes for CASSQVSSNTEAFF.

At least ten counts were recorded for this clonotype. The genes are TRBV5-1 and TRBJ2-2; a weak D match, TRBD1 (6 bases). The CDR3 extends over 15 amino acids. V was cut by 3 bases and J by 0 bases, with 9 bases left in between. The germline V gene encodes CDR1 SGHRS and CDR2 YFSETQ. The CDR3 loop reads CASSSGQPNTGELFF. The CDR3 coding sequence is TGCGCCAGCAGCTCCGGACAGCCGAACACCGGGGAGCTGTTTTTT.

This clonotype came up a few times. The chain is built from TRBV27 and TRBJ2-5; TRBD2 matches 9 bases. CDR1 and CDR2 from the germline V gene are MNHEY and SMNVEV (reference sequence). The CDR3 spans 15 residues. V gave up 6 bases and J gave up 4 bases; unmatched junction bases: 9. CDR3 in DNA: TGTGCCAGCAGACCTGGACTAGCGTTCACAGAGACCCAGTACTTC. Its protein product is CASRPGLAFTETQYF.

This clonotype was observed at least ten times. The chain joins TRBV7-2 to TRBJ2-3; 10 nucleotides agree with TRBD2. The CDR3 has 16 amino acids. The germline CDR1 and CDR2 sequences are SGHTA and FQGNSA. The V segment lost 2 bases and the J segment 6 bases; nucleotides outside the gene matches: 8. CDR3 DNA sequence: TGTGCCAGCAGCTTACAAATAACTAGCGGGATTGATACGCAGTATTTT. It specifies CASSLQITSGIDTQYF.

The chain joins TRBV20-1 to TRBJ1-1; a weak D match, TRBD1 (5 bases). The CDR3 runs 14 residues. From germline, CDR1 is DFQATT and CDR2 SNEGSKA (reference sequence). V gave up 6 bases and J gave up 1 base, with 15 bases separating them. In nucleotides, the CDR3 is TGCAGTGCAAAAACAGGCGTGGGGAACACTGAAGCTTTCTTT. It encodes CSAKTGVGNTEAFF.

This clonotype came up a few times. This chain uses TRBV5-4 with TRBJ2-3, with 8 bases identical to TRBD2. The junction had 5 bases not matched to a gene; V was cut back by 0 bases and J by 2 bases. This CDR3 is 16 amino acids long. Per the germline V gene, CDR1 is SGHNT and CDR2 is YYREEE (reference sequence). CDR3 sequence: CASSLAEAGATDTQYF. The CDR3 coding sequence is TGTGCCAGCAGCTTGGCCGAAGCGGGAGCCACAGATACGCAGTATTTT.

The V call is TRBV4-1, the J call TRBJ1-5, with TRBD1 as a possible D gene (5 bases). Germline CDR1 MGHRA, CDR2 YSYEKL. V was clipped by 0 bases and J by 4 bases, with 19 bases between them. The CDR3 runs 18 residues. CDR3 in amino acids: CASSQDPGALPVNQPQHF. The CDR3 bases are TGCGCCAGCAGCCAAGATCCCGGGGCTCTACCCGTGAATCAGCCCCAGCATTTT.

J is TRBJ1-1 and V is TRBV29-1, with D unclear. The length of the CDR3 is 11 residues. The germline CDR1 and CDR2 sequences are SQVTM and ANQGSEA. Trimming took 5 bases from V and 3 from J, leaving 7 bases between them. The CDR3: CSVLTHTEAFF. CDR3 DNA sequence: TGCAGCGTTCTAACGCACACTGAAGCTTTCTTT. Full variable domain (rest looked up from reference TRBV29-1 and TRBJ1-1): SAVISQKPSRDICQRGTSLTIQCQVDSQVTMMFWYRQQPGQSLTLIATANQGSEATYESGFVIDKFPISRPNLTFSTLTVSNMSPEDSSIYLCSVLTHTEAFFGQGTRLTVV.

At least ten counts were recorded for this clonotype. In nucleotides, the CDR3 is TGTGCCAGCACCCCAGGGGTTAATAATTCACCCCTCCACTTT. Its protein product is CASTPGVNNSPLHF. The chain employs TRBV6-5 and TRBJ1-6; TRBD1 is a possible D gene (6 bases). CDR1 is MNHEY and CDR2 is SVGAGI in the germline V gene. CDR3 length: 14 amino acids. V lost 7 bases to trimming and J lost 5 bases, with 12 bases between them.

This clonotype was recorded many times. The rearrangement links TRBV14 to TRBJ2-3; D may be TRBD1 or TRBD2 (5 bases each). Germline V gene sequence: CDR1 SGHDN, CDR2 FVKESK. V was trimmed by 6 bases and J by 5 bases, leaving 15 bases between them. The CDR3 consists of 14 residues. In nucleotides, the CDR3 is TGTGCCAGCAGTCACCCCCTGGGGGTAGATACGCAGTATTTT. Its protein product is CASSHPLGVDTQYF. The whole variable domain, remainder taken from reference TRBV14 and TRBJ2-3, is EAGVTQFPSHSVIEKGQTVTLRCDPISGHDNLYWYRRVMGKEIKFLLHFVKESKQDESGMPNNRFLAERTGGTYSTLKVQPAELEDSGVYFCASSHPLGVDTQYFGPGTRLTVL.